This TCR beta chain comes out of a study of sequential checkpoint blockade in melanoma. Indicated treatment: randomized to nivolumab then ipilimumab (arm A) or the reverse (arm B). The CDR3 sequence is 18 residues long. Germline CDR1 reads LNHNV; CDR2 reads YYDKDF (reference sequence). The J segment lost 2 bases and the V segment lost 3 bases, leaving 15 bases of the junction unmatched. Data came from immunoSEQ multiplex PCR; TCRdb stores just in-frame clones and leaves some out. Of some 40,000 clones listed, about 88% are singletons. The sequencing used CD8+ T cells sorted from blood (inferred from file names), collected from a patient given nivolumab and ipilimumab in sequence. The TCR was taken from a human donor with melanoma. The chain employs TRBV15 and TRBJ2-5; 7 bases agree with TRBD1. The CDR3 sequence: CATSRGFDRVEAQETQYF. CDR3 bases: TGTGCCACCAGCAGGGGGTTTGACAGGGTTGAAGCGCAAGAGACCCAGTACTTC.